The rows below give T cell receptor beta chains drawn from one sample of a study of blood T cell repertoires in COVID-19. Only in-frame clones appear in the TCRdb table, and some are missing; sequencing was by immunoSEQ multiplex PCR. The table includes around 230,000 clones, about nine tenths detected once. Sequences were obtained from PBMCs or T cells enriched from blood (not recorded which). All receptors come from a woman aged 40 to 55 with acute COVID-19. CDR3s include the opening cysteine and the closing phenylalanine or tryptophan. Fields, in order: clone size, V gene, D gene, J gene, CDR3 DNA, CDR3 protein. The D gene is left open where the match is weak. Size values are once, few and many counts, or a class for expanded clones, and some rows have none.

size: -
V: TRBV24-1
D: TRBD1
J: TRBJ2-1
DNA: TGTGCCACCAGTGACATCCGGACAGGGGGCTCCTACAATGAGCAGTTCTTC
CDR3: CATSDIRTGGSYNEQFF

size: -
V: TRBV29-1
D: -
J: TRBJ2-3
DNA: TGCAGCGTTGAAGGGGCGTCGGGGGGCGGATTGACAGATACGCAGTATTTT
CDR3: CSVEGASGGGLTDTQYF

size: -
V: TRBV6-5
D: -
J: TRBJ1-1
DNA: TGTGCCAGCAGGGGGCTCACTGAAGCTTTCTTT
CDR3: CASRGLTEAFF

size: -
V: TRBV6-5
D: -
J: TRBJ2-5
DNA: TGTGCCAGCAGTTACTCGTCAGGGTGGAGAGAGACCCAGTACTTC
CDR3: CASSYSSGWRETQYF

size: -
V: TRBV15
D: -
J: TRBJ1-4
DNA: TGTGCCACCAATCGAAGGGGCATTGATGAAAAACTGTTTTTT
CDR3: CATNRRGIDEKLFF

size: -
V: TRBV6-1
D: -
J: TRBJ1-5
DNA: TGTGCCAGCAGTGATTTGGGGGGGGAAAGTTATCAGCCCCAGCATTTT
CDR3: CASSDLGGESYQPQHF

size: once
V: TRBV29-1
D: -
J: TRBJ2-7
DNA: TGCAGCGTTGGGTCCTACTCCTACGAGCAGTACTTC
CDR3: CSVGSYSYEQYF

size: -
V: TRBV5-5
D: TRBD1
J: TRBJ1-4
DNA: TGTGCCAGCAGCTTGGCCCACAGGGGCCCAACTAATGAAAAACTGTTTTTT
CDR3: CASSLAHRGPTNEKLFF

size: -
V: TRBV19
D: TRBD1
J: TRBJ2-3
DNA: TGTGCCAGTACCCTCGGACAGGGGGTCACAGATACGCAGTATTTT
CDR3: CASTLGQGVTDTQYF

size: -
V: TRBV12-3/TRBV12-4
D: TRBD1
J: TRBJ1-2
DNA: TGTGCCAGCAGTCCCGGGACAGGAGATGGCTACACCTTC
CDR3: CASSPGTGDGYTF

size: few
V: TRBV5-1
D: -
J: TRBJ2-7
DNA: TGCGCCAGCAGCTTGCATGGGGCCGTTACCTACGAGCAGTACTTC
CDR3: CASSLHGAVTYEQYF